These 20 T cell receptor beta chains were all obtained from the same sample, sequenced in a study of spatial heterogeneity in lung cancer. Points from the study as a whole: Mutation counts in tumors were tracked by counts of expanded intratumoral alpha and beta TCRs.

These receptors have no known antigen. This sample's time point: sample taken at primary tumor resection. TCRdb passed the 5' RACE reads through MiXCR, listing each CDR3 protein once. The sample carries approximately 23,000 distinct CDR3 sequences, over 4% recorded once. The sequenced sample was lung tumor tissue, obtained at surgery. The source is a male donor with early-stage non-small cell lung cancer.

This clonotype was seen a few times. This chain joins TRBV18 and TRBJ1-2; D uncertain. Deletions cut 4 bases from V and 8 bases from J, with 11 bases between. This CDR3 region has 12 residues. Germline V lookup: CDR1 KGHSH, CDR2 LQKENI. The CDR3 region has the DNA TGTGCCAGCTCACTAGGACTAAGGGGCTACACCTTC. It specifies CASSLGLRGYTF.

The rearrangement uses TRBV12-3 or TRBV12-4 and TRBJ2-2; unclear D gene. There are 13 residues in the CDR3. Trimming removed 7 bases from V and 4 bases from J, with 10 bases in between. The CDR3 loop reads CASTRQLTGELFF. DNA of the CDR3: TGTGCCAGCACCAGACAACTCACCGGGGAGCTGTTTTTT.

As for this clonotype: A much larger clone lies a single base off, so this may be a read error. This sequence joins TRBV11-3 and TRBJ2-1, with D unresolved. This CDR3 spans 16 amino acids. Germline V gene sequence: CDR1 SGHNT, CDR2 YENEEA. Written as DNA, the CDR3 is TGTACCAGCAGCCTCGTCTCGGGCACCACCTACAATGAGCAGTTCTTC. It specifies CTSSLVSGTTYNEQFF. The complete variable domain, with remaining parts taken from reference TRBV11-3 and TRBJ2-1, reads EAGVVQSPRYKIIEKKQPVAFWCNPISGHNTLYWYLQNLGQGPELLIRYENEEAVDDSQLPKDRFSAERLKGVDSTLKIQPAELGDSAVYLCTSSLVSGTTYNEQFFGPGTRLTVL.

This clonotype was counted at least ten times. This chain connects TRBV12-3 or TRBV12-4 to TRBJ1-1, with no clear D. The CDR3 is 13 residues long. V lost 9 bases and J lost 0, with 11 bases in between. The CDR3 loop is CASRSLMNTEAFF. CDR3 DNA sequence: TGTGCCAGTCGGAGCCTCATGAACACTGAAGCTTTCTTT.

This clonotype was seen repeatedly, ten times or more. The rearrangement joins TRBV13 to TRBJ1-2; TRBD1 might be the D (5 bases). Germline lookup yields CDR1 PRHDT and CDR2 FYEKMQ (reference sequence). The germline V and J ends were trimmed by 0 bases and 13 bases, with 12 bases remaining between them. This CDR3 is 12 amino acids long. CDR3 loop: CASSLGGRRITF. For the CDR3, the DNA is TGTGCCAGCAGCTTAGGGGGACGGAGAATCACCTTC.

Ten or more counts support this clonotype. CDR3 protein: CASSLAGGPSEQYF. The CDR3 DNA follows: TGTGCCAGCAGTCTTGCGGGGGGGCCGAGTGAGCAGTACTTC. The chain is built from TRBV27 and TRBJ2-7; 9 bases fit TRBD2. This CDR3 comprises 14 residues. CDR1 MNHEY and CDR2 SMNVEV come from the germline V gene (reference sequence). V lost 5 bases to trimming and J lost 7 bases; unmatched junction nucleotides: 9.

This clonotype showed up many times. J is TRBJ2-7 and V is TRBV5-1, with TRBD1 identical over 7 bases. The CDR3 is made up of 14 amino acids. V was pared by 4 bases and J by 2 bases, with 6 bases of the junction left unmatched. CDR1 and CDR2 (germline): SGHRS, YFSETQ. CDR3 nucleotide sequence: TGCGCCAGCAGCACCGGGACAGCAGCCTACGAGCAGTACTTC. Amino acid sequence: CASSTGTAAYEQYF.

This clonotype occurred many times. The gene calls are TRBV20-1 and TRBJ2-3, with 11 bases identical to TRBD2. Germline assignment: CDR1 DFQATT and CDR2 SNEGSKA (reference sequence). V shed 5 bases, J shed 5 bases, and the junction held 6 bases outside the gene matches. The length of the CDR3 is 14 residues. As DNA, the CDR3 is TGCAGTGCTCGACTAGCGGGGAGACAAGATACGCAGTATTTT. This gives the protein CSARLAGRQDTQYF.

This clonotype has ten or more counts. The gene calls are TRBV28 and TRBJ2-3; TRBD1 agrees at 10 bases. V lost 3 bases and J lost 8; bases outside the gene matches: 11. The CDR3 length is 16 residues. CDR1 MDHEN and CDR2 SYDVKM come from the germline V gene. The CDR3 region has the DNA TGTGCCAGCAGTTTGCCCGGGACAGGGGATCGAGGTACGCAGTATTTT. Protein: CASSLPGTGDRGTQYF.

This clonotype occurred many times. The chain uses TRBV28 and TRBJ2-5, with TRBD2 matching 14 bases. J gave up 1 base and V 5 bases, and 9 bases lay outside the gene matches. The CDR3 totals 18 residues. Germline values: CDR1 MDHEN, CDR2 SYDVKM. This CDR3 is CASSPGLAGGRSQETQYF. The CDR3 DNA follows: TGTGCCAGCAGTCCCGGACTAGCGGGGGGCCGATCCCAAGAGACCCAGTACTTC.

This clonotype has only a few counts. The CDR3 DNA follows: TGTGCCAGCAGCTGGGAAGCGGGAGCAACTAAAGAGACCCAGTACTTC. Translating it yields CASSWEAGATKETQYF. This chain joins TRBV5-4 and TRBJ2-5; 8 positions agree with TRBD2. The junction had 10 bases not matched to a gene; V was cut back by 3 bases and J by 3 bases. This CDR3 comprises 16 residues. CDR1 is SGHNT, CDR2 YYREEE, per germline (reference sequence).

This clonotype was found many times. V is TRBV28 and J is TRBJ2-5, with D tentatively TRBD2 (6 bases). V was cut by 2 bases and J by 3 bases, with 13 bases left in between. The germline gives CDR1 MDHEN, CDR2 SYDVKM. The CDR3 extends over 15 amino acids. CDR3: CASSLKRREKETQYF. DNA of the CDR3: TGTGCCAGCAGTTTAAAAAGACGGGAGAAAGAGACCCAGTACTTC.

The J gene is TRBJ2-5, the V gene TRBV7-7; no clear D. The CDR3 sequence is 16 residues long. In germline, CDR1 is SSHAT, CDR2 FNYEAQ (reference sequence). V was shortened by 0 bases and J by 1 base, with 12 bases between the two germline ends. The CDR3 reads CASSLATLLVQETQYF. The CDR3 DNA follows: TGTGCCAGCAGCTTAGCCACCTTATTAGTCCAAGAGACCCAGTACTTC.

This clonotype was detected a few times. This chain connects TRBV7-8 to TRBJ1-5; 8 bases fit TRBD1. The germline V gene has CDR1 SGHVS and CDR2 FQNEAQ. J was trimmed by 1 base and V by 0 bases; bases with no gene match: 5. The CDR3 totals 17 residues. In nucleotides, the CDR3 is TGTGCCAGCAGCTTAGCCCAGGGGGCGGGCAGCAATCAGCCCCAGCATTTT. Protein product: CASSLAQGAGSNQPQHF.

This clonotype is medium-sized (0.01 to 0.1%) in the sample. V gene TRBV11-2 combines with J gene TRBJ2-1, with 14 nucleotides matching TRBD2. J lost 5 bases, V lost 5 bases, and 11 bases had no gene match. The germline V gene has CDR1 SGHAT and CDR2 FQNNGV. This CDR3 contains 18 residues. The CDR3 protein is CASSLLSGTSGGHNEQFF. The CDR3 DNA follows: TGTGCCAGCAGCCTTCTAAGCGGGACTAGCGGGGGACACAATGAGCAGTTCTTC. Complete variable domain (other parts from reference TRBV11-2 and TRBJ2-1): EAGVAQSPRYKIIEKRQSVAFWCNPISGHATLYWYQQILGQGPKLLIQFQNNGVVDDSQLPKDRFSAERLKGVDSTLKIQPAKLEDSAVYLCASSLLSGTSGGHNEQFFGPGTRLTVL.

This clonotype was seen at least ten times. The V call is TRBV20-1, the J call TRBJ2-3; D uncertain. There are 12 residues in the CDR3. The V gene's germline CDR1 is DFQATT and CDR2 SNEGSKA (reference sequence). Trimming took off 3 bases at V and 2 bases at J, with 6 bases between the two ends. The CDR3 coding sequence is TGCAGTGCTAGCGGTTACACAGATACGCAGTATTTT. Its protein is CSASGYTDTQYF.

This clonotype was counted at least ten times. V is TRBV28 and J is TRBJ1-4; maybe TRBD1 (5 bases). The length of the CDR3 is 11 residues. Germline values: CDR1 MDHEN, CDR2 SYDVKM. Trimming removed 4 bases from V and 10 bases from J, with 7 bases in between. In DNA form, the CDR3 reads TGTGCCAGCAGTTCGAGGGGAAAACTGTTTTTT. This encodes CASSSRGKLFF.

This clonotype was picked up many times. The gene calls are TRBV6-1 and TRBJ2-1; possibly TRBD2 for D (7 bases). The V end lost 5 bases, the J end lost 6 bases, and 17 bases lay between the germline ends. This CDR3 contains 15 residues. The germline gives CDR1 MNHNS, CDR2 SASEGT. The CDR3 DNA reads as TGTGCCAGCAGTTCCTGGGGGGGACAAACCAATGAGCAGTTCTTC. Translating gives CASSSWGGQTNEQFF.

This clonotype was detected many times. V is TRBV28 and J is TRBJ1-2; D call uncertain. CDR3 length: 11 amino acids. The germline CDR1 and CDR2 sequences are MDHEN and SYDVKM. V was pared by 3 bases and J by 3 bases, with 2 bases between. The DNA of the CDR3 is TGTGCCAGCAGTTTTTACTATGGCTACACCTTC. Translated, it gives CASSFYYGYTF.

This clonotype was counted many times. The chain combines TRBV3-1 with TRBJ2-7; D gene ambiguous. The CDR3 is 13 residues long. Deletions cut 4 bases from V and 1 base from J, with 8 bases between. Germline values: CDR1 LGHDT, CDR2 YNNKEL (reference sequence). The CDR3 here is CASSRLDSYEQYF. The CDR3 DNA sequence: TGTGCCAGCAGCCGCCTTGATTCCTACGAGCAGTACTTC.